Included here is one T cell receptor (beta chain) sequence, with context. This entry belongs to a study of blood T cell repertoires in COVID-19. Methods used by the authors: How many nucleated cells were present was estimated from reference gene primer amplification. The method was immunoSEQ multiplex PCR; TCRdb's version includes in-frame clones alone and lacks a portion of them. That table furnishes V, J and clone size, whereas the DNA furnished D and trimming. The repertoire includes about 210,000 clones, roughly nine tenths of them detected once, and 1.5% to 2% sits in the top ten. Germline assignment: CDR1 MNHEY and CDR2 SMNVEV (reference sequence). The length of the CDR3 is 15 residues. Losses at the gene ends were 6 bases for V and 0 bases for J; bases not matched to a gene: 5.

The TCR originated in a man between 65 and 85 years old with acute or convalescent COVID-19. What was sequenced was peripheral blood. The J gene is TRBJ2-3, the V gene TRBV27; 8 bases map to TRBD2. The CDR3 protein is CASRVLAVSTDTQYF. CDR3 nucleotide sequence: TGTGCCAGCAGGGTACTAGCGGTTAGCACAGATACGCAGTATTTT.